This TCR beta chain is from a study of blood T cell repertoires in COVID-19. Study at large: COVID-19 samples, acute and convalescent, were from the United States, Italy and Spain. PBMCs, B-cell-depleted T cells, or T cells provided the cDNA or gDNA that made up the material.

As processed by the authors: Amplification of reference gene primers was used by the study to estimate nucleated cell counts. Clones were sequenced by immunoSEQ multiplex PCR, and TCRdb holds only the in-frame ones, with some missing. The D gene and trimming were derived from the DNA, and the V and J assignments and clone size from that table. The repertoire holds 60,000 to 85,000 clones, with more than 75% as singletons. Trimming at V came to 5 bases and at J to 3 bases, leaving 7 bases not matched to a gene. Germline V gives CDR1 SGHDN, CDR2 FVKESK. This CDR3 spans 16 amino acids. V gene TRBV14 combines with J gene TRBJ2-3, with 11 nucleotides matching TRBD1. Sequencing was carried out using peripheral blood. This TCR was recovered from a human donor in a cohort sampled during active COVID-19. CDR3: CASSSPGTGGTDTQYF. Written as DNA, the CDR3 is TGTGCCAGCAGCTCCCCCGGGACAGGGGGGACAGATACGCAGTATTTT.